These T cell receptor beta chains were read from a single sample in a study of T cell changes during pregnancy in multiple sclerosis. Profiling relied on immunoSEQ multiplex PCR, and the TCRdb table lists in-frame clones only, not all of them. This sample has approximately 30,000 clones, with under 95% found just once. Sequenced material: CD4+ T cells from peripheral blood mononuclear cells, taken after pregnancy. The receptors originated from a female donor with multiple sclerosis, enrolled in a pregnancy study. Each CDR3 is given with its conserved first and last residue. The D gene is left open where the match is weak. Some rows mark clone size as missing; the rest say once, few, many or name a class of expanded clone.

V gene	clone size	J gene	D gene	CDR3 protein	CDR3 DNA
TRBV12-5	NA	TRBJ2-1	NA	CASGKQDEQFF	TGTGCTAGTGGTAAACAGGATGAGCAGTTCTTC
TRBV5-1	NA	TRBJ1-5	NA	CASSKSPNQPQHF	TGCGCCAGTAGCAAAAGCCCAAATCAGCCCCAGCATTTT
TRBV19	NA	TRBJ2-2	NA	CASSIGVSGYTGELFF	TGTGCCAGTAGTATTGGGGTAAGCGGATACACCGGGGAGCTGTTTTTT
TRBV6-5	NA	TRBJ1-5	TRBD1	CASRSGQGNQPQHF	TGTGCCAGCAGATCGGGACAGGGCAATCAGCCCCAGCATTTT
TRBV19	NA	TRBJ1-5	TRBD1	CASTWGQGWAQPQHF	TGTGCCAGTACTTGGGGACAGGGGTGGGCTCAGCCCCAGCATTTT
TRBV10-2	NA	TRBJ1-5	NA	CASSESLGAGRNQPQHF	TGCGCCAGCAGTGAGTCTCTGGGGGCAGGGCGAAATCAGCCCCAGCATTTT
TRBV5-6	NA	TRBJ1-2	NA	CASSSTELYGYTF	TGTGCCAGCAGCTCGACAGAGCTCTATGGCTACACCTTC
TRBV11-2	NA	TRBJ2-7	NA	CASSSTSTYSYEQYF	TGTGCCAGCAGCTCTACTAGCACTTACTCCTACGAGCAGTACTTC
TRBV5-1	few	TRBJ1-1	NA	CASILSFTGLRGTEAFF	TGCGCCAGCATCTTATCCTTCACAGGGCTGAGGGGAACTGAAGCTTTCTTT
TRBV29-1	NA	TRBJ2-7	TRBD1	CSGGTGDEQYF	TGCAGCGGCGGGACAGGGGACGAGCAGTACTTC
TRBV7-9	once	TRBJ2-3	NA	CASSLIIQGTDTQYF	TGTGCCAGCAGCTTAATCATCCAGGGCACAGATACGCAGTATTTT
TRBV7-2	NA	TRBJ1-2	NA	CASSPTSRTKDYGYTF	TGTGCCAGCAGCCCAACGTCCAGGACTAAAGACTATGGCTACACCTTC
TRBV30	NA	TRBJ2-5	NA	CAWSVSRGGGETQYF	TGTGCCTGGAGTGTATCCAGGGGTGGTGGAGAGACCCAGTACTTC
TRBV5-1	few	TRBJ1-1	NA	CASSLSASDVEAFF	TGCGCCAGCAGCTTGTCAGCCAGCGACGTCGAAGCTTTCTTT
TRBV29-1	NA	TRBJ2-7	NA	CSAKGDIEHEQYF	TGCAGCGCCAAGGGGGACATTGAGCACGAGCAGTACTTC
TRBV18	NA	TRBJ1-3	NA	CASSPIQGTGNTIYF	TGTGCCAGCTCACCGATACAGGGAACTGGAAACACCATATATTTT
TRBV6-5	NA	TRBJ2-7	TRBD2	CASSYRLSGSSYEQYF	TGTGCCAGCAGTTACAGGTTAAGCGGGAGCTCCTACGAGCAGTACTTC
TRBV7-3	NA	TRBJ1-1	NA	CASGREMNTEAFF	TGTGCCAGCGGGCGGGAGATGAACACTGAAGCTTTCTTT
TRBV5-5	NA	TRBJ1-1	NA	CASSLASHLEAFF	TGTGCCAGCAGCTTGGCCTCACACCTTGAAGCTTTCTTT
TRBV18	NA	TRBJ1-5	NA	CASSPPGGNNQPQHF	TGTGCCAGCTCACCCCCCGGCGGAAACAATCAGCCCCAGCATTTT
TRBV7-8	NA	TRBJ1-2	NA	CASSLSRGGDGYTF	TGTGCCAGCAGCTTAAGTCGAGGCGGGGACGGCTACACCTTC
TRBV2	NA	TRBJ1-2	NA	CASRDSHYGYTF	TGTGCCAGCAGGGACAGCCATTATGGCTACACCTTC
TRBV9	NA	TRBJ2-5	TRBD1	CASSGADRGIYEETQYF	TGTGCCAGCAGCGGAGCGGACAGGGGGATCTATGAAGAGACCCAGTACTTC
TRBV6-5	once	TRBJ2-7	TRBD2	CASSIAGMGYEQYF	TGTGCCAGCAGCATAGCGGGAATGGGCTACGAGCAGTACTTC
TRBV6-1	once	TRBJ2-2	TRBD1	CASSRQGDTGELFF	TGTGCCAGCAGTAGACAGGGAGACACCGGGGAGCTGTTTTTT
TRBV7-9	NA	TRBJ2-5	TRBD1	CASSRTGQETQYF	TGTGCCAGCAGTCGGACAGGTCAAGAGACCCAGTACTTC
TRBV4-1	NA	TRBJ2-7	NA	CASNSSVLRRYEQYF	TGCGCCAGCAACTCCTCGGTCCTCCGCCGCTACGAGCAGTACTTC
TRBV18	NA	TRBJ2-1	NA	CASSIRSQLGDEQFF	TGTGCCAGCTCAATCCGATCCCAGCTCGGGGATGAGCAGTTCTTC
TRBV19	NA	TRBJ1-2	TRBD1	CASSRSGGQGARYGYTF	TGTGCCAGTAGCCGGAGTGGGGGACAGGGGGCGCGCTATGGCTACACCTTC
TRBV27	NA	TRBJ1-6	NA	CASSLTAGRYNSPLHF	TGTGCCAGCAGTTTGACAGCTGGGCGTTATAATTCACCCCTCCACTTT
TRBV7-2	NA	TRBJ2-3	TRBD2	CASSLYLAGGSDTQYF	TGTGCCAGCAGCTTATACCTAGCGGGAGGCTCAGATACGCAGTATTTT
TRBV27	NA	TRBJ1-2	TRBD1	CASSSGQGPIYGYTF	TGTGCCAGCAGTTCGGGACAGGGACCGATCTATGGCTACACCTTC
TRBV18	NA	TRBJ1-3	TRBD1	CASSPMGQTVNSGNTIYF	TGTGCCAGCTCACCTATGGGACAGACAGTAAATTCTGGAAACACCATATATTTT
TRBV29-1	NA	TRBJ2-5	NA	CSVVSLEGTQYF	TGCAGCGTTGTGAGCCTAGAAGGGACCCAGTACTTC
TRBV25-1	NA	TRBJ1-3	NA	CASSDSSNTIYF	TGTGCCAGCAGTGATTCTTCAAACACCATATATTTT
TRBV6-1	NA	TRBJ1-2	NA	CASSEAPDSNYGYTF	TGTGCCAGCAGTGAAGCACCAGACAGTAACTATGGCTACACCTTC
TRBV7-2	NA	TRBJ2-1	TRBD2	CASTSLAGLGGEQFF	TGTGCCAGCACATCCCTAGCGGGATTGGGAGGTGAGCAGTTCTTC
TRBV19	NA	TRBJ2-2	TRBD2	CATKRRLAGGNTGELFF	TGTGCCACGAAGAGGCGGTTAGCGGGAGGGAACACCGGGGAGCTGTTTTTT
TRBV9	NA	TRBJ1-2	TRBD1	CASSAWDRGQGGYTF	TGTGCCAGCAGCGCCTGGGACAGGGGGCAAGGTGGCTACACCTTC
TRBV7-6	NA	TRBJ1-3	NA	CASSLNTPSGNTIYF	TGTGCCAGCAGCTTAAACACGCCCTCTGGAAACACCATATATTTT
TRBV27	NA	TRBJ2-2	TRBD1	CASSLKPLPGQAMNTGELFF	TGTGCCAGCAGTTTAAAACCACTTCCGGGACAGGCGATGAACACCGGGGAGCTGTTTTTT
TRBV5-1	NA	TRBJ2-1	TRBD2	CASSVGLILSGIDEQFF	TGCGCCAGCAGCGTGGGTTTGATATTGAGCGGGATCGATGAGCAGTTCTTC
TRBV6-5	NA	TRBJ1-1	NA	CASSPLFGAEAFF	TGTGCCAGCAGCCCACTGTTCGGGGCTGAAGCTTTCTTT
TRBV5-1	NA	TRBJ1-1	NA	CASSLEGDMNTEAFF	TGCGCCAGCAGCTTGGAGGGGGATATGAACACTGAAGCTTTCTTT
TRBV27	NA	TRBJ2-1	TRBD1	CASSLKTGLSFF	TGTGCCAGCAGTTTAAAGACAGGGCTTTCGTTCTTC
TRBV7-2	NA	TRBJ2-1	TRBD2	CASSKTSGSSYNEQFF	TGTGCCAGCAGCAAGACTAGCGGGAGCTCCTACAATGAGCAGTTCTTC
TRBV19	NA	TRBJ2-7	TRBD2	CASGAGSLYEQYF	TGTGCCTCCGGAGCGGGGAGTCTGTACGAGCAGTACTTC
TRBV18	NA	TRBJ1-1	NA	CASSPPARGSAFF	TGTGCCAGCTCACCACCCGCTCGGGGATCCGCTTTCTTT
TRBV27	NA	TRBJ2-1	TRBD2	CASKNQLAGGYNEQFF	TGTGCCAGCAAAAACCAACTAGCGGGGGGATACAATGAGCAGTTCTTC
TRBV6-5	NA	TRBJ1-4	NA	CASSPRSPRGEKLFF	TGTGCCAGCAGTCCCAGATCCCCACGGGGTGAAAAACTGTTTTTT
TRBV19	once	TRBJ1-1	TRBD1	CASILDRVGTEAFF	TGTGCCAGTATCCTCGACAGGGTGGGCACTGAAGCTTTCTTT
TRBV2	NA	TRBJ1-2	NA	CASSELARGFYGYTF	TGTGCCAGCAGTGAATTAGCCAGGGGATTCTATGGCTACACCTTC
TRBV7-9	NA	TRBJ1-2	NA	CASSYGRPAPYGYTF	TGTGCCAGCAGCTACGGGAGACCAGCGCCCTATGGCTACACCTTC